The rows below give T cell receptor beta chains drawn from one sample of a study of T cell changes during pregnancy in multiple sclerosis. Sequencing was performed with immunoSEQ multiplex PCR; in TCRdb, only in-frame clones are kept and a portion is missing. The sample lists 35,000 to 40,000 clones; about 90% were seen once. The specimen comprised CD4+ T cells from peripheral blood mononuclear cells, sampled before pregnancy. The source of these receptors is a female donor with multiple sclerosis, enrolled in a pregnancy study. Both conserved end residues are part of each CDR3. Each record gives: J gene, D gene, clone size, V gene, CDR3 DNA, CDR3 protein. D genes are given only for firm matches. Rows may omit the clone size; those that give it use once, few, many or a size class.

TRBJ2-7 TRBD1 - TRBV11-2 TGTGCCAGCAGCTCCCGGACAGGGGGCTACGAGCAGTACTTC CASSSRTGGYEQYF
TRBJ1-4 - - TRBV7-9 TGTGCCGGCCTAACTTTGACGGAGGCGGGCGAAAAACTGTTTTTT CAGLTLTEAGEKLFF
TRBJ2-2 - - TRBV4-3 TGCGCCAGCAGCCACGAAGGAGGGCCGAACGGGGAGCTGTTTTTT CASSHEGGPNGELFF
TRBJ2-7 TRBD2 - TRBV28 TGTGCCAGCAGTACTGTACTAGCGGGCGGGGACGAGCAGTACTTC CASSTVLAGGDEQYF
TRBJ1-5 TRBD1 - TRBV11-2 TGTGCCAGCAGCACCGGGACAGGCCTCGGGCCCCAGCATTTT CASSTGTGLGPQHF
TRBJ2-3 TRBD2 - TRBV19 TGTGCCAGTAGTGGCGGGAGGGCCTTCAGCACAGATACGCAGTATTTT CASSGGRAFSTDTQYF
TRBJ1-2 - - TRBV30 TGTGCCTGGAGCCTGAGCTATGGCTACACCTTC CAWSLSYGYTF
TRBJ1-5 TRBD1 - TRBV7-2 TGTGCCAGCAGTGTAGACAGGGGCAATCAGCCCCAGCATTTT CASSVDRGNQPQHF
TRBJ2-4 - - TRBV5-1 TGCGCCAGCAGCCTCCCGGGACATCCGCTAGCCAAAAACATTCAGTACTTC CASSLPGHPLAKNIQYF
TRBJ1-2 TRBD1 - TRBV18 TGTGCCAGCTCCCTGGCAGGGGGCTTCGAGGGCTATGGCTACACCTTC CASSLAGGFEGYGYTF
TRBJ2-7 TRBD1 - TRBV4-2 TGTGCCAGCAGCCAAGAAAAGGACAGGGGCTACGAGCAGTACTTC CASSQEKDRGYEQYF
TRBJ1-2 TRBD1 - TRBV5-1 TGCGCCAGCAGCTTGGACGGGGACAGCAGTGGCTACACCTTC CASSLDGDSSGYTF
TRBJ2-5 TRBD1 once TRBV5-1 TGCGCCAGCAGCCCGAGGACAGGAAGTAAAGAGACCCAGTACTTC CASSPRTGSKETQYF
TRBJ2-5 - few TRBV18 TGTGCCAGCTCACCAAGTTCCGGTCAAGAGACCCAGTACTTC CASSPSSGQETQYF
TRBJ2-7 - - TRBV7-2 TGTGCCAGCAGCGGGGACTTCGGGCCTGCCGAGCAGTACTTC CASSGDFGPAEQYF
TRBJ2-7 - - TRBV28 TGTGCCAGCAGTCCCTACTCTGCCCCCGAGCGGGTCTACGAGCAGTACTTC CASSPYSAPERVYEQYF
TRBJ2-1 TRBD2 - TRBV30 TGTGCCTGGAGGGACGGGACTAGCGGGAGTGTCTACAATGAGCAGTTCTTC CAWRDGTSGSVYNEQFF
TRBJ2-7 TRBD2 - TRBV9 TGTGCCAGCAGCGTAGGTTCTTTGGCGGGAGGGCTCGACGAGCAGTACTTC CASSVGSLAGGLDEQYF
TRBJ2-3 TRBD2 - TRBV5-1 TGCGCCAGCAGCTCGCTTTTACTAGCGGGAGTAGGGACAGATACGCAGTATTTT CASSSLLLAGVGTDTQYF
TRBJ2-7 - - TRBV6-4 TGTGCCAGCAGTCCAGGGTGGGGTCCCTCCTACGAGCAGTACTTC CASSPGWGPSYEQYF
TRBJ1-1 - - TRBV6-5 TGTGCCAGCAGTTACGACTCCTCCTCAAAGCGAGGTTGGGCTTTCTTT CASSYDSSSKRGWAFF
TRBJ2-1 TRBD1 - TRBV10-1 TGCGCCAGCAGTAGTATTTTGGGACAGGGAAAAGTGGGGGAGTTCTTC CASSSILGQGKVGEFF
TRBJ2-7 TRBD2 - TRBV30 TGTGCCTGGACTAGGGGCGGGACTAGCTCCTACGAGCAGTACTTC CAWTRGGTSSYEQYF
TRBJ1-3 TRBD1 - TRBV27 TGTGCCAGCGGCCGGACAGGGAATAGAGTAAACACCATATATTTT CASGRTGNRVNTIYF
TRBJ2-7 TRBD2 - TRBV9 TGTGCCAGCAGCCCCAGGACTAGCGGAACGATCGAGCAGTACTTC CASSPRTSGTIEQYF
TRBJ1-2 TRBD1 - TRBV7-2 TGTGCCAGCAGCCCGGACAGGGGGCTTAACTATGGCTACACCTTC CASSPDRGLNYGYTF
TRBJ1-1 - - TRBV30 TGTGCCTGGAGTGTACCGGGTCCCACTGAAGCTTTCTTT CAWSVPGPTEAFF
TRBJ1-2 - - TRBV7-9 TGTGCCAGCAGCTTCCGGGGGGGCGATGGCTACACCTTC CASSFRGGDGYTF
TRBJ2-3 - - TRBV4-3 TGCGCCAGCAAGGACAGAGCAGATACGCAGTATTTT CASKDRADTQYF
TRBJ1-1 TRBD1 - TRBV6-6 TGTGCCAGCAGTTCCCAGGGGGCGGCGGTGGACACTGAAGCTTTCTTT CASSSQGAAVDTEAFF
TRBJ2-3 - - TRBV5-4 TGTGCCAGCAGCTTGGCAGGGGCAACAGATACGCAGTATTTT CASSLAGATDTQYF
TRBJ2-5 - - TRBV7-6 TGTGCCAGCAGCCCCCGACAGTTACAAGAGACCCAGTACTTC CASSPRQLQETQYF
TRBJ2-7 TRBD2 - TRBV5-4 TGTGCCAGCAGCTTTTCTAGCGGGAGGGCCCTCTACGAGCAGTACTTC CASSFSSGRALYEQYF
TRBJ2-7 TRBD1 - TRBV5-8 TGTGCCAGCAGCTTGGGCCTACAGGGGGTCTCCTACGAGCAGTACTTC CASSLGLQGVSYEQYF
TRBJ2-4 TRBD1 - TRBV2 TGTGCCAGCAGCGCCCGACAGGGGGCAGCCAAAAACATTCAGTACTTC CASSARQGAAKNIQYF
TRBJ2-7 - - TRBV21-1 TGTGCCAGCAGCAAAGTGGAAGGGGGCTCCTACGAGCAGTACTTC CASSKVEGGSYEQYF
TRBJ1-2 TRBD1 - TRBV27 TGTGCCAGCAGTTTTGGGCAGGGGGCGGGTGGCTACACCTTC CASSFGQGAGGYTF
TRBJ2-7 - - TRBV7-3 TGTGCCAGCAGCTTATTGGACGGGGGCGAGCAGTACTTC CASSLLDGGEQYF
TRBJ2-5 TRBD1 - TRBV7-6 TGTGCCAGCAGCCGGGGACAGGGGCAGACCCAGTACTTC CASSRGQGQTQYF
TRBJ2-7 - - TRBV6-6 TGTGCCAGCAGTGAGGGACACGCCTACGAGCAGTACTTC CASSEGHAYEQYF
TRBJ1-4 TRBD1 - TRBV29-1 TGCAGCGCCGGAGGGGCGGGACAGGGGAATGAAAAACTGTTTTTT CSAGGAGQGNEKLFF
TRBJ1-3 TRBD1 - TRBV4-2 TGTGCCAGCAGCCAAGATGGGCAGGGGGGAAGGAACACCATATATTTT CASSQDGQGGRNTIYF
TRBJ2-1 - - TRBV5-1 TGCGCCAGCAGCTTGTTCACGAGCGGAGGAACCTACAATGAGCAGTTCTTC CASSLFTSGGTYNEQFF
TRBJ1-1 - - TRBV6-4 TGTGCCAGCAGTTATGGGAGTCAGCCGAACACTGAAGCTTTCTTT CASSYGSQPNTEAFF